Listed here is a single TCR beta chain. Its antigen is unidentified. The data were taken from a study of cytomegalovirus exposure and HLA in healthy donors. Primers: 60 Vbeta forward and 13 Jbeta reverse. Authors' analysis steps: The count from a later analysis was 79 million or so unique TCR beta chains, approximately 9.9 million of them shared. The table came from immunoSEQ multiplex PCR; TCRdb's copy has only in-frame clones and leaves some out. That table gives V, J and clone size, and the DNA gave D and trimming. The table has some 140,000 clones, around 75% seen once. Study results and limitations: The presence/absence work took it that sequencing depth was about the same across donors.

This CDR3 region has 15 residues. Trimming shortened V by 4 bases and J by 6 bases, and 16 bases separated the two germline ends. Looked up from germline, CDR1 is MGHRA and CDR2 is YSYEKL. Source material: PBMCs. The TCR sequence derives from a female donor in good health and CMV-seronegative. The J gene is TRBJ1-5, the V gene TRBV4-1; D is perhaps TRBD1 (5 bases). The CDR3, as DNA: TGCGCCAGCAGCCTCCTGGGGCCCTCGGGTCAGCCCCAGCATTTT. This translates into CASSLLGPSGQPQHF.